The 27 T cell receptor beta chains in this list originate from one sample, sequenced in a study of T cell repertoires in cytomegalovirus infection. The antigens these receptors bind are not known. TCRdb recomputed calls from the reads with MiXCR, one row per CDR3 protein. The table lists about 830,000 distinct CDR3 sequences, less than 35% of them singletons, with 12% in the top ten. The sequenced sample was cultured CD8+ T cells from PBMCs, obtained from culture after CMV antigen stimulation. The receptors come from a human donor in good health (CMV status not recorded). Some clones in this sample may be carry-over from other donors' samples.

This clonotype was seen a few times. V gene TRBV12-3 or TRBV12-4 combines with J gene TRBJ1-3; the D is unclear. V was pared by 6 bases and J by 4 bases, with 10 bases between. The CDR3 runs to 13 residues. The CDR3 DNA follows: TGTGCCAGCAGCCAGAGTCCCGGAAACACCATATATTTT. This encodes CASSQSPGNTIYF.

This clonotype was seen a handful of times. V gene TRBV10-2 combines with J gene TRBJ2-5; 7 positions match TRBD1. The length of the CDR3 is 15 residues. Germline V lookup: CDR1 WSHSY, CDR2 SAAADI. J lost 0 bases, V lost 6 bases, and 7 bases had no gene match. CDR3 loop: CASRGTETYQETQYF. The CDR3 region has the DNA TGCGCCAGCAGGGGGACAGAGACGTACCAAGAGACCCAGTACTTC.

Ten or more counts support this clonotype. V gene TRBV27 combines with J gene TRBJ2-2; no reliable D call. This CDR3 has 15 residues. V lost 2 bases, J lost 1 base, and 8 bases lay in between. The germline CDR1 and CDR2 sequences are MNHEY and SMNVEV (reference sequence). The CDR3 DNA is TGTGCCAGCAGTTTAGTAGCAGGGAACACCGGGGAGCTGTTTTTT. It codes for CASSLVAGNTGELFF.

The chain links TRBV6-2 or TRBV6-3 to TRBJ1-5, with D tentatively TRBD1 (6 bases). Germline-derived CDR1 and CDR2 are MNHEY and SVGEGT. The V end lost 4 bases, the J end lost 0 bases, and 19 bases lay between the germline ends. The CDR3 covers 18 residues. In DNA form, the CDR3 reads TGTGCCAGCAGTTTCCCGGACAGAGGAGGGTATAGCAATCAGCCCCAGCATTTT. Its translation is CASSFPDRGGYSNQPQHF.

The chain couples TRBV20-1 to TRBJ2-2, with D unclear. This CDR3 is built from 13 residues. Trimming removed 3 bases at V and 1 base at J, with 6 bases between. CDR1 is DFQATT, CDR2 SNEGSKA, per germline (reference sequence). The CDR3 loop is CSASFLNTGELFF. The CDR3 coding sequence is TGCAGTGCTAGTTTCCTGAACACCGGGGAGCTGTTTTTT.

This clonotype has only a few counts. The V call is TRBV7-6, the J call TRBJ2-1; TRBD1 matches at 10 bases. The CDR3 length is 15 residues. CDR1 is SGHVS, CDR2 FNYEAQ, per germline. J gave up 2 bases and V 6 bases, and 4 bases lay outside the gene matches. CDR3 DNA: TGTGCCAGCAGACGTGACAGGGGGCCCTACAATGAGCAGTTCTTC. Protein product: CASRRDRGPYNEQFF.

This clonotype showed up just once. The genes are TRBV12-3 or TRBV12-4 and TRBJ1-4; TRBD1 matches at 8 bases. CDR3 length: 15 amino acids. V lost 4 bases, J lost 3 bases, and 4 bases stayed unmatched. CDR3 amino acids: CASSSTGGANEKLFF. CDR3 sequence (DNA): TGTGCCAGCAGTTCAACAGGGGGGGCTAATGAAAAACTGTTTTTT.

This chain uses TRBV20-1 with TRBJ1-1; TRBD1 might be the D (5 bases). The CDR3 runs 19 residues. Germline V lookup: CDR1 DFQATT, CDR2 SNEGSKA (reference sequence). V gave up 6 bases and J gave up 11 bases, with 40 bases separating them. The CDR3 region is CSALHPIYTSYYGGKRAFF. Written as DNA, the CDR3 is TGCAGTGCCCTACACCCGATCTATACAAGCTATTACGGGGGAAAGCGCGCTTTCTTT.

This clonotype was found a few times. The chain employs TRBV4-1 and TRBJ2-7, with 10 positions matching TRBD1. Looked up from germline, CDR1 is MGHRA and CDR2 is YSYEKL. With V trimmed by 2 bases and J by 2 bases, 3 bases remained unmatched. The CDR3 contains 15 residues. The CDR3 spells CASSQLGTGAYEQYF. CDR3 in DNA: TGCGCCAGCAGCCAACTCGGGACAGGGGCCTACGAGCAGTACTTC.

The chain joins TRBV19 to TRBJ1-1; no firm D call. This CDR3 has 12 amino acids. Germline values: CDR1 LNHDA, CDR2 SQIVND (reference sequence). Trimming left V 6 bases short and J 3 bases short, with 8 bases between. In DNA form, the CDR3 reads TGTGCCAGTAGAGGCGGGGACACTGAAGCTTTCTTT. This codes for CASRGGDTEAFF.

The sample holds a few counts of this clonotype. The chain combines TRBV7-6 with TRBJ2-1; 8 nucleotides agree with TRBD2. This CDR3 has 16 amino acids. CDR1 is SGHVS and CDR2 is FNYEAQ in the germline V gene. V lost 5 bases, J lost 0 bases, and 6 bases stayed unmatched. The DNA of the CDR3 is TGTGCCAGCAGCACCTTAGCGGGGAGCTCCTACAATGAGCAGTTCTTC. Translation gives CASSTLAGSSYNEQFF.

The chain employs TRBV27 and TRBJ1-6, with 7 bases aligning to TRBD1. The V gene's germline CDR1 is MNHEY and CDR2 SMNVEV (reference sequence). CDR3 size: 19 residues. V shed 1 base, J shed 0 bases, and the junction held 9 bases outside the gene matches. CDR3 in amino acids: CASSLLQGPLSSYNSPLHF. In nucleotides, the CDR3 is TGTGCCAGCAGTTTATTACAGGGGCCCCTCTCCTCCTATAATTCACCCCTCCACTTT.

This clonotype was picked up a small number of times. The chain uses TRBV6-5 and TRBJ1-1, with D perhaps matching TRBD1 (5 bases). The CDR3 is made up of 15 amino acids. The V gene lost 4 bases and the J gene lost 3 bases, with 15 bases spanning the gap. The germline V gene encodes CDR1 MNHEY and CDR2 SVGAGI. The chain's CDR3 is CASSFPGQLDTEAFF. The CDR3 DNA reads TGTGCCAGCAGTTTTCCGGGGCAGCTTGACACTGAAGCTTTCTTT.

V and J are TRBV5-3 and TRBJ2-5; D is possibly TRBD1 (5 bases). TRBV5-3 is an open reading frame, and its role is uncertain. V gave up 8 bases and J gave up 1 base, with 12 bases separating them. The CDR3 is 13 residues long. The CDR3: CASSTDSQETQYF. Written as DNA, the CDR3 is TGTGCCAGCAGCACCGACAGCCAAGAGACCCAGTACTTC.

This clonotype was counted at least ten times. The chain is built from TRBV7-2 and TRBJ2-3; D tentatively reads TRBD1 or TRBD2 (5 bases each). There are 17 residues in the CDR3. V lost 3 bases and J lost 0, with 16 bases in between. CDR1 is SGHTA and CDR2 is FQGNSA in the germline V gene. The CDR3 is CASSFPSGRVSTDTQYF. The CDR3 bases are TGTGCCAGCAGCTTCCCGTCGGGGCGGGTGAGCACAGATACGCAGTATTTT. The whole variable domain, remainder taken from reference TRBV7-2 and TRBJ2-3, is GAGVSQSPSNKVTEKGKDVELRCDPISGHTALYWYRQSLGQGLEFLIYFQGNSAPDKSGLPSDRFSAERTGGSVSTLTIQRTQQEDSAVYLCASSFPSGRVSTDTQYFGPGTRLTVL.

The chain is built from TRBV7-9 and TRBJ2-3, with no clear D. Trimming pared 6 bases from V and 7 bases from J, leaving 17 bases between. Germline V lookup: CDR1 SEHNR, CDR2 FQNEAQ (reference sequence). The CDR3 is 14 residues long. CDR3 bases: TGTGCCAGCAGTTACCCCAGGTCTTTAAATACGCAGTATTTT. Translating it yields CASSYPRSLNTQYF.

This clonotype was seen at least ten times. The V gene is TRBV7-2, the J gene TRBJ2-7; D is possibly TRBD1 (6 bases). Germline V gene data show CDR1 as SGHTA and CDR2 as FQGNSA. The CDR3 is made up of 15 amino acids. The V end was cut by 1 base, the J end by 2 bases, with 12 bases between. The CDR3 loop reads CASSLEGVGPYEQYV. CDR3 DNA sequence: TGTGCCAGCAGCTTAGAGGGGGTGGGCCCCTACGAGCAGTACGTC.

CDR3 bases: TGTGCCAGCAGTTACATGGGACTAGCAGACGAGCAGTACGTC. This sequence encodes CASSYMGLADEQYV. V usage is TRBV6-2 or TRBV6-3 and J usage is TRBJ2-7, with 9 positions matching TRBD2. With V trimmed by 2 bases and J by 5 bases, 4 bases remained unmatched. The CDR3 spans 14 residues. Germline V gene sequence: CDR1 MNHEY, CDR2 SVGEGT.

The V gene is TRBV5-1, the J gene TRBJ2-2; D is possibly TRBD1 (5 bases). The CDR3 loop spans 16 amino acids. Trimming removed 0 bases at V and 2 bases at J, with 11 bases between. CDR1 and CDR2 from the germline V gene are SGHRS and YFSETQ. As DNA, the CDR3 is TGCGCCAGCAGCTTGGATGGGCAGGGTAACACCGGGGAGCTGTTTTTT. This sequence encodes CASSLDGQGNTGELFF.

The chain links TRBV12-3 or TRBV12-4 to TRBJ1-1; D remains unclear. The CDR3 is 14 amino acids. The V end was cut by 3 bases, the J end by 5 bases, with 13 bases between. The CDR3 sequence: CASSFGGYRTEAFF. The CDR3 DNA sequence: TGTGCCAGCAGTTTTGGAGGGTACAGAACTGAAGCTTTCTTT.

This chain links TRBV27 with TRBJ1-6; D is unresolved. V was pared by 2 bases and J by 6 bases, with 14 bases between. The CDR3 is 16 amino acids. The germline CDR1 and CDR2 sequences are MNHEY and SMNVEV (reference sequence). CDR3 in amino acids: CASSLKAIPRNSPLHF. CDR3 in DNA: TGTGCCAGCAGTTTAAAAGCAATCCCCCGTAATTCACCCCTCCACTTT.

At least ten counts were recorded for this clonotype. V usage is TRBV12-3 or TRBV12-4 and J usage is TRBJ1-2; D perhaps matches TRBD1 (5 bases). CDR3 length: 14 amino acids. V gave up 3 bases and J gave up 6 bases, with 14 bases separating them. The CDR3 loop reads CASSLSPRGHGYTF. The CDR3 coding sequence is TGTGCCAGCAGTTTGAGTCCCCGGGGCCATGGCTACACCTTC.

This clonotype was detected a few times. This chain joins TRBV15 and TRBJ1-2, with D possibly being TRBD1 (5 bases). Germline-derived CDR1 and CDR2 are LNHNV and YYDKDF (reference sequence). V lost 3 bases to trimming and J lost 3 bases, with 20 bases between them. CDR3 length: 17 amino acids. In DNA, the CDR3 is TGTGCCACCAGCAGTCTAGGGGTCGCTTTAGGACACTATGGCTACACCTTC. It is translated as CATSSLGVALGHYGYTF.

This clonotype was found a few times. The chain carries TRBV9 and TRBJ1-1; D gene ambiguous. Trimming removed 0 bases from V and 1 base from J, with 10 bases in between. Germline CDR1 and CDR2: SGDLS and YYNGEE. The CDR3 sequence is 15 residues long. The CDR3 bases are TGTGCCAGCAGCGTAGTGATACGGTCGAACACTGAAGCTTTCTTT. It is translated as CASSVVIRSNTEAFF.

The chain couples TRBV5-4 to TRBJ1-5; D might be TRBD1 (5 bases). V gave up 4 bases and J gave up 2 bases, with 13 bases separating them. This CDR3 is 15 amino acids long. The germline V gene has CDR1 SGHNT and CDR2 YYREEE (reference sequence). CDR3 DNA: TGTGCCAGCAGCCGCTGGGGGGAGGGCAATCAGCCCCAGCATTTT. Its translation is CASSRWGEGNQPQHF. Drawing the rest from reference TRBV5-4 and TRBJ1-5, the complete variable domain is ETGVTQSPTHLIKTRGQQVTLRCSSQSGHNTVSWYQQALGQGPQFIFQYYREEENGRGNFPPRFSGLQFPNYSSELNVNALELDDSALYLCASSRWGEGNQPQHFGDGTRLSIL.

This chain joins TRBV6-8 and TRBJ1-5; D gene unclear. Germline V gives CDR1 MNHGY, CDR2 SAAAGT. V was trimmed by 5 bases and J by 9 bases, leaving 14 bases between them. The CDR3 extends over 13 amino acids. CDR3 amino acids: CASSPGFLMPQHF. CDR3 in DNA: TGTGCCAGCAGTCCGGGCTTTCTAATGCCCCAGCATTTT.

The J gene is TRBJ1-1, the V gene TRBV14; the match to TRBD1 covers 12 bases. The CDR3 loop spans 18 amino acids. The germline gives CDR1 SGHDN, CDR2 FVKESK. V shed 1 base, J shed 3 bases, and the junction held 9 bases outside the gene matches. The CDR3 reads CASSQVVGTGGRDTEAFF. The CDR3 DNA reads as TGTGCCAGCAGCCAAGTGGTGGGGACAGGGGGCAGAGACACTGAAGCTTTCTTT.